This TCR beta chain originates from a study of CD8+ T cells in alopecia areata. In the study overall: The authors scored treated patients' severity by affected scalp percentage.

Deletions cut 7 bases from V and 4 bases from J, with 16 bases between. The CDR3 extends over 13 amino acids. Germline loops: CDR1 SQVTM, CDR2 ANQGSEA. Described treatment: oral pan-JAK inhibitor, 5-10 mg twice daily. Sequencing templates came from extracted RNA that was reverse transcribed into cDNA. The protocol was immunoSEQ multiplex PCR, while the TCRdb copy is restricted to in-frame clones and leaves out a portion. The table includes around 97,000 clones, over 75% detected once. This clone appeared a single time. The sample was CD8+ T cells sorted from blood, taken at approximately week 30, from a patient treated with tofacitinib. The source is a human donor with alopecia areata. The chain has TRBV29-1 and TRBJ1-1; D perhaps matches TRBD1 (6 bases). The CDR3 DNA reads TGCAGCGGGTACAGGGTCGGGGGCACTGAAGCTTTCTTT. It translates to CSGYRVGGTEAFF.